A single sample gave rise to the 27 T cell receptor beta chains below, sequenced in a study of cytomegalovirus exposure and HLA in healthy donors. The study ran its PCR with 60 Vbeta and 13 Jbeta primers. Here immunoSEQ multiplex PCR was the method, and the copy in TCRdb shows in-frame clones only, minus some. The data show approximately 39,000 clones, with 60% to 80% seen just once and just over 6.5% held by the top ten. Sequenced sample: PBMCs. The receptors derive from a man aged 25-45 years in good health and CMV-seronegative.

The chain employs TRBV25-1 and TRBJ2-3, with D maybe TRBD2 (5 bases). CDR1 is MGHDK and CDR2 is SYGVNS in the germline V gene. This CDR3 region has 15 residues. V dropped 5 bases and J dropped 0 bases, with 12 bases sitting between them. The CDR3, as DNA: TGTGCCAGCAGTAGTGTAGCGACTAGCACAGATACGCAGTATTTT. Residues: CASSSVATSTDTQYF.

The rearrangement joins TRBV6-5 to TRBJ2-7; 10 nucleotides line up with TRBD2. The junction had 5 bases not matched to a gene; V was cut back by 6 bases and J by 0 bases. Per germline, CDR1 MNHEY and CDR2 SVGAGI. The CDR3 sequence is 15 residues long. CDR3 DNA sequence: TGTGCCAGCAGACTTCTAGCGGGGGACTCCTACGAGCAGTACTTC. It specifies CASRLLAGDSYEQYF.

This clone was recorded a few times. The DNA of the CDR3 is TGTGCCAGCAGTTTCCAGGACAGCTCCTACGAGCAGTACTTC. Encoded protein: CASSFQDSSYEQYF. This chain uses TRBV28 with TRBJ2-7; tentatively, D is TRBD1 (6 bases). The CDR3 totals 14 residues. Germline V gene lookup returns CDR1 MDHEN and CDR2 SYDVKM. V was clipped by 3 bases and J by 0 bases, with 9 bases between them. Supplemented by reference TRBV28 and TRBJ2-7, the full variable domain reads DVKVTQSSRYLVKRTGEKVFLECVQDMDHENMFWYRQDPGLGLRLIYFSYDVKMKEKGDIPEGYSVSREKKERFSLILESASTNQTSMYLCASSFQDSSYEQYFGPGTRLTVT.

As regards this clone: This sample also contains other DNA sequences that code for the same CDR3. The CDR3 DNA is TGCGCCAGCAGCCAAGATACGCGAACAGATACGCAGTATTTT. Translated, it gives CASSQDTRTDTQYF. V and J are TRBV4-3 and TRBJ2-3; D unclear. The CDR3 totals 14 residues. V was cut by 0 bases and J by 3 bases, with 7 bases left in between. Germline values: CDR1 LGHNA, CDR2 YSLEER.

The chain links TRBV20-1 to TRBJ2-1; D perhaps matches TRBD2 (5 bases). V dropped 0 bases and J dropped 12 bases, with 6 bases sitting between them. Germline V gene lookup returns CDR1 DFQATT and CDR2 SNEGSKA (reference sequence). This CDR3 spans 10 amino acids. CDR3 residues: CSARDRGQFF. DNA of the CDR3: TGCAGTGCTAGAGATCGGGGGCAGTTCTTC.

This chain joins TRBV7-9 and TRBJ2-7; perhaps TRBD1 as D (5 bases). The CDR3 is made up of 17 amino acids. V lost 4 bases to trimming and J lost 0 bases, with 19 bases between them. CDR1 and CDR2 from the germline V gene are SEHNR and FQNEAQ (reference sequence). CDR3 DNA sequence: TGTGCCAGCAGCTCCACTCCCCGACAGAGAACCTCCTACGAGCAGTACTTC. Its protein product is CASSSTPRQRTSYEQYF. Using reference TRBV7-9 and TRBJ2-7 for the parts outside the CDR3, the full variable domain is DTGVSQNPRHKITKRGQNVTFRCDPISEHNRLYWYRQTLGQGPEFLTYFQNEAQLEKSRLLSDRFSAERPKGSFSTLEIQRTEQGDSAMYLCASSSTPRQRTSYEQYFGPGTRLTVT.

Within the sample, this clone is medium-sized. The rearrangement joins TRBV6-1 to TRBJ2-1; TRBD2 is a possible D gene (5 bases). Germline CDR1 is MNHNS and CDR2 is SASEGT. This CDR3 comprises 13 residues. The V end was cut by 4 bases, the J end by 9 bases, with 13 bases between. DNA of the CDR3: TGTGCCAGCAGTGGGCAGGAGGTGGGTGAGCAGTTCTTC. This codes for CASSGQEVGEQFF.

The chain is built from TRBV2 and TRBJ1-1, with TRBD1 identical over 8 bases. V trimming: 7 bases; J trimming: 4 bases; junction bases outside the gene matches: 5. Germline V gene lookup returns CDR1 SNHLY and CDR2 FYNNEI. CDR3 length: 13 amino acids. Here the CDR3 reads CASIRGLATEAFF. In nucleotides, the CDR3 is TGTGCCAGCATCAGGGGGCTTGCCACTGAAGCTTTCTTT.

J is TRBJ2-1 and V is TRBV6-5, with D perhaps TRBD1 (5 bases). This CDR3 spans 12 amino acids. Germline assignment: CDR1 MNHEY and CDR2 SVGAGI. V lost 0 bases and J 15 bases, leaving 12 bases between the germline ends. The CDR3 loop reads CASSYSPQGWFF. CDR3 bases: TGTGCCAGCAGTTACTCCCCGCAGGGCTGGTTCTTC.

The chain uses TRBV29-1 and TRBJ1-1; 7 nucleotides agree with TRBD1. The germline V gene encodes CDR1 SQVTM and CDR2 ANQGSEA. V lost 4 bases to trimming and J lost 4 bases; unmatched junction nucleotides: 9. The CDR3 is 14 residues long. The CDR3 loop is CSVAPQGVGTEAFF. CDR3 sequence (DNA): TGCAGCGTTGCCCCGCAGGGGGTTGGCACTGAAGCTTTCTTT.

V gene TRBV13 combines with J gene TRBJ2-1; tentative D call: TRBD1 (5 bases). Germline CDR1 PRHDT, CDR2 FYEKMQ (reference sequence). The V gene lost 5 bases and the J gene lost 4 bases, with 15 bases spanning the gap. The CDR3 is 15 residues long. The CDR3 DNA follows: TGTGCCAGCAGCACGACGACGACAGCTTACAATGAGCAGTTCTTC. Its translation is CASSTTTTAYNEQFF.

The chain recombines TRBV9 with TRBJ1-3; D ambiguous. V dropped 5 bases and J dropped 1 base, with 10 bases sitting between them. The CDR3 totals 14 residues. Germline CDR1 is SGDLS and CDR2 is YYNGEE. The CDR3 protein is CASREGGSGNTIYF. The CDR3 DNA reads as TGTGCCAGCAGGGAGGGTGGATCTGGAAACACCATATATTTT.

The rearrangement links TRBV29-1 to TRBJ2-5, with TRBD1 as a possible D gene (5 bases). V lost 6 bases and J 2 bases, leaving 10 bases between the germline ends. This CDR3 is 12 amino acids long. CDR1 is SQVTM and CDR2 is ANQGSEA in the germline V gene. The CDR3 DNA reads TGCAGCGTGGTTACAGGACAAGAGACCCAGTACTTC. It codes for CSVVTGQETQYF.

The CDR3 bases are TGCGCCAGCAGTACAGGGCGGGGGACTGAAGCTTTCTTT. Protein sequence: CASSTGRGTEAFF. The chain couples TRBV10-2 to TRBJ1-1, with D possibly being TRBD1 (6 bases). Looked up from germline, CDR1 is WSHSY and CDR2 is SAAADI. With 5 bases removed from V and 5 bases from J, the gap between germline ends came to 12 bases. This CDR3 region has 13 residues.

This clone was detected a few times. V usage is TRBV4-2 and J usage is TRBJ2-7; D is unclear. CDR1 and CDR2 from the germline V gene are LGHNA and YNFKEQ. This CDR3 has 13 residues. V was pared by 0 bases and J by 7 bases, with 10 bases between. CDR3 loop: CASSQDSEREQYF. The CDR3 region has the DNA TGTGCCAGCAGCCAAGATTCAGAGAGGGAGCAGTACTTC.

The chain carries TRBV10-3 and TRBJ1-6; 9 nucleotides agree with TRBD1. The CDR3 is made up of 13 amino acids. Looked up from germline, CDR1 is ENHRY and CDR2 is SYGVKD. Losses at the gene ends were 6 bases for V and 8 bases for J; bases not matched to a gene: 2. Here the CDR3 DNA reads TGTGCCATCAGGGGACAGGGCGATTCACCCCTCCACTTT. It translates to CAIRGQGDSPLHF.

The chain combines TRBV11-3 with TRBJ1-1; the match to TRBD1 covers 7 bases. This CDR3 comprises 13 residues. V lost 5 bases and J lost 1; bases outside the gene matches: 1. Per the germline V gene, CDR1 is SGHNT and CDR2 is YENEEA. CDR3 in amino acids: CASSRQGNTEAFF. The CDR3 DNA reads as TGTGCCAGCAGCAGACAGGGGAACACTGAAGCTTTCTTT.

V usage is TRBV7-9 and J usage is TRBJ2-2; 8 nucleotides line up with TRBD2. Germline values: CDR1 SEHNR, CDR2 FQNEAQ (reference sequence). The CDR3 length is 15 residues. The V segment lost 4 bases and the J segment 0 bases; nucleotides outside the gene matches: 1. The CDR3 region is CASSSGLANTGELFF. The CDR3 DNA is TGTGCCAGCAGCTCGGGACTAGCGAACACCGGGGAGCTGTTTTTT. Together with reference TRBV7-9 and TRBJ2-2, the CDR3 gives the full variable domain: DTGVSQNPRHKITKRGQNVTFRCDPISEHNRLYWYRQTLGQGPEFLTYFQNEAQLEKSRLLSDRFSAERPKGSFSTLEIQRTEQGDSAMYLCASSSGLANTGELFFGEGSRLTVL.

The chain employs TRBV4-1 and TRBJ2-7, with 12 positions matching TRBD1. CDR1 MGHRA and CDR2 YSYEKL come from the germline V gene. The CDR3 has 15 residues. Trimming removed 3 bases from V and 4 bases from J; junction bases left unmatched: 4. CDR3 region: CASSQGQGAGYEQYF. CDR3 in DNA: TGCGCCAGCAGCCAGGGACAGGGGGCAGGGTACGAGCAGTACTTC.

This chain uses TRBV28 with TRBJ2-3; D call uncertain. Per germline, CDR1 MDHEN and CDR2 SYDVKM. The V and J ends lost 1 base and 11 bases respectively, with 13 bases between them. CDR3 length: 13 residues. CDR3 nucleotide sequence: TGTGCCAGCAGTTTATTCCCACTACCGTGGCAGTATTTT. Translated: CASSLFPLPWQYF. The full variable domain, completed using reference TRBV28 and TRBJ2-3, is DVKVTQSSRYLVKRTGEKVFLECVQDMDHENMFWYRQDPGLGLRLIYFSYDVKMKEKGDIPEGYSVSREKKERFSLILESASTNQTSMYLCASSLFPLPWQYFGPGTRLTVL.

The chain carries TRBV7-2 and TRBJ2-1, with TRBD2 identical over 9 bases. Germline V gives CDR1 SGHTA, CDR2 FQGNSA. CDR3 length: 16 amino acids. V was clipped by 3 bases and J by 8 bases; unmatched bases: 11. The CDR3 spells CASSFSYGRGGYEQFF. The CDR3, as DNA: TGTGCCAGCAGCTTTAGCTATGGGCGGGGGGGCTATGAGCAGTTCTTC.

The CDR3 DNA is TGTGCCATCAGAGAATTAAAGGGGCACAATGAGCAGTTCTTC. Encoded protein: CAIRELKGHNEQFF. V and J are TRBV10-3 and TRBJ2-1; D might be TRBD1 (5 bases). Between the trimmed V and J ends, which lost 6 bases and 5 bases, there was a span of 14 bases. CDR3 size: 14 residues. Germline V lookup: CDR1 ENHRY, CDR2 SYGVKD.

This clone was counted between two and nine times. This sequence joins TRBV14 and TRBJ2-1, with 9 nucleotides matching TRBD2. With 2 bases clipped from V and 0 bases from J, the junction kept 2 bases outside the gene matches. Germline V gene sequence: CDR1 SGHDN, CDR2 FVKESK. This CDR3 region has 16 residues. The CDR3 is CASSQFSGSSYNEQFF. CDR3 nucleotides: TGTGCCAGCAGCCAATTTAGCGGGAGCTCCTACAATGAGCAGTTCTTC.

V gene TRBV5-4 combines with J gene TRBJ2-7; a weak D match, TRBD1 (5 bases). Between the trimmed V and J ends, which lost 4 bases and 6 bases, there was a span of 11 bases. Germline V CDR1 and CDR2: SGHNT, YYREEE (reference sequence). This CDR3 has 12 residues. The CDR3 loop reads CASSGVGVEQYF. Here the CDR3 DNA reads TGTGCCAGCAGCGGGGTAGGGGTCGAGCAGTACTTC.

The CDR3 nucleotides are TGTGCAACCAAGTGGGAGAGAAACACCGGGGAGCTGTTTTTT. This encodes CATKWERNTGELFF. The chain is built from TRBV6-5 and TRBJ2-2; perhaps TRBD2 as D (5 bases). The CDR3 has 14 residues. CDR1 MNHEY and CDR2 SVGAGI come from the germline V gene.

In this sample, this clone turned up a few times. V and J are TRBV2 and TRBJ2-3; D ambiguous. The V gene lost 6 bases and the J gene lost 0 bases, with 10 bases spanning the gap. The germline gives CDR1 SNHLY, CDR2 FYNNEI. This CDR3 spans 14 amino acids. CDR3 protein: CASRFGDSTDTQYF. As DNA, the CDR3 is TGTGCCAGCAGGTTCGGAGATAGCACAGATACGCAGTATTTT.

The genes are TRBV6-1 and TRBJ2-7; 7 bases align to TRBD1. Per germline, CDR1 MNHNS and CDR2 SASEGT. V trimming: 3 bases; J trimming: 4 bases; junction bases outside the gene matches: 6. CDR3 length equals 14 residues. CDR3 DNA: TGTGCCAGCAGTGATCCAGGGGGTCGGTACGAGCAGTACTTC. Encoded protein: CASSDPGGRYEQYF.